This T cell receptor (beta chain) came from a study of tumor-infiltrating lymphocytes in primary liver carcinoma. Findings and limits, study-wide: Significantly larger top-250-clone fractions were found in tumors than in blood (p = 0.039). It was tumor-adjacent and tumor-blood pairs that overlapped less than tumor region pairs did. A fraction of only about 7.5-25% of top clones appeared in all five tumor regions.

Germline CDR1 reads MNHNS; CDR2 reads SASEGT. The CDR3 runs to 16 residues. Co-extraction of RNA and DNA was performed on 20-30 mg of unsorted bulk tissue. Starting from around 0.45 ug of total RNA, TCR beta cDNA was produced with a primer in the constant region. Nested multiplex PCR, run for three rounds with slightly modified ARM-PCR, yielded TCR beta libraries. A C-beta reverse primer was combined with TRBV1-TRBV30 forward primers in the first two PCR rounds, and each round had roughly 9 cycles. Via MiXCR, TCRdb re-called the multiplex PCR reads, giving one row per CDR3 protein. The data hold over 45,000 distinct CDR3 sequences, with 65% to 80% observed a single time. Regarding this clonotype: Its antigen is as yet unknown. At one of its ends the junction is not consistent with the germline gene, which may arise from a read error.

Sequencing used liver tumor tissue from sampling region 5. Described subset: tumor region T5, tumor centre. The chain joins TRBV6-1 to TRBJ1-6; no reliable D call. The receptor's source is a man aged 35 to 55 with primary liver carcinoma and hepatitis B virus infection. The CDR3 region is CASSEMFTSYNSRLHF. For the CDR3, the DNA is TGTGCCAGCAGTGAAATGTTCACCTCCTATAATTCACGCCTCCACTTT.